These 4 T cell receptor beta chains were sequenced from one sample in a study of CD8+ T cells in alopecia areata. Treatment defined: oral pan-JAK inhibitor, 5-10 mg twice daily. RNA, once extracted, was reverse transcribed into cDNA for use as the sequencing template. The assay was immunoSEQ multiplex PCR, and TCRdb's table has in-frame clones only and misses some. The repertoire holds approximately 160,000 clones, with 60% to 75% as singletons. The sample consisted of CD4+ T cells sorted from blood, taken at week 24, from a patient treated with tofacitinib. The receptors stem from a human donor with alopecia areata.

The V gene is TRBV5-6, the J gene TRBJ2-7; 9 nucleotides align to TRBD1. The trim removed 4 bases at V and 2 bases at J, leaving 7 bases unmatched. This CDR3 region has 15 residues. Germline V gene data show CDR1 as SGHDT and CDR2 as YYEEEE. CDR3 in DNA: TGTGCCAGCAGCACACGGACAGGGGAGACCTACGAGCAGTACTTC. Its translation: CASSTRTGETYEQYF. Drawing the rest from reference TRBV5-6 and TRBJ2-7, the complete variable domain is DAGVTQSPTHLIKTRGQQVTLRCSPKSGHDTVSWYQQALGQGPQFIFQYYEEEERQRGNFPDRFSGHQFPNYSSELNVNALLLGDSALYLCASSTRTGETYEQYFGPGTRLTVT.

The genes are TRBV6-5 and TRBJ2-5, with 10 bases identical to TRBD2. Germline CDR1 MNHEY, CDR2 SVGAGI. The V segment lost 11 bases and the J segment 2 bases; nucleotides outside the gene matches: 11. This CDR3 is 15 amino acids long. The CDR3 DNA sequence: TGTGCCGTCTCTATGGCTAGCGGGGGTCAAGAGACCCAGTACTTC. This gives the protein CAVSMASGGQETQYF.

The chain is built from TRBV25-1 and TRBJ2-1; weak D call: TRBD1 (6 bases). Germline-derived CDR1 and CDR2 are MGHDK and SYGVNS. Trimming took off 6 bases at V and 1 base at J, with 13 bases between the two ends. The CDR3 extends over 15 amino acids. In DNA, the CDR3 is TGTGCCAGCAGGGGCTCAGGGGTTTCCTACAATGAGCAGTTCTTC. Translating gives CASRGSGVSYNEQFF.

The chain is built from TRBV6-5 and TRBJ2-7; D perhaps matches TRBD1 (6 bases). The CDR3 length is 14 residues. Between the trimmed V and J ends, which lost 10 bases and 2 bases, there was a span of 18 bases. Germline V gene data show CDR1 as MNHEY and CDR2 as SVGAGI. The CDR3 loop reads CATQEQGRAYEQYF. The CDR3 nucleotides are TGTGCCACTCAAGAACAGGGTCGGGCCTACGAGCAGTACTTC.